The text below deals with one TCR beta chain. What antigen it recognizes has not been identified. Base quality data are lacking; no much larger clone is found one base away. Patients with a history of autoimmune disease or receiving systemic immunosuppression were excluded from the trial. Peripheral blood for TCR sequencing was collected from all dose cohorts at baseline, on cycle 4 day 1, and on cycle 7 day 1. Samples were obtained from an open-label, multicenter, first-in-human phase I dose-escalation trial of ivuxolimab. Adults with locally advanced or metastatic head and neck squamous cell, hepatocellular, melanoma or renal cell carcinoma were enrolled in the trial. Before TCR sequencing, CD4+ T cells and CD8+ T cells from peripheral blood were sorted into separate populations. From cysteine to phenylalanine, the CDR3 is 14 amino acids long. Just CDR3 DNA is preserved here, 42 bases in frame from base 1. Trimming accounts for 4 bases at V and 7 bases at J, while the number of junction bases matched to no gene is 8. In the germline V gene, CDR1 corresponds to SGHDT and CDR2 to YYEEEE.

These data belong to a study of OX40 agonist ivuxolimab in advanced cancers. In terms of the full investigation: Ivuxolimab was an agonistic, fully human IgG2 monoclonal antibody directed against OX40 (CD134), a costimulatory receptor. Intravenous ivuxolimab was administered to patients every 2 weeks at six dose levels: 0.01, 0.1, 0.3, 1.5, 3 and 10 mg/kg. The purpose of peripheral TCRbeta sequencing was to test whether ivuxolimab changed TCR sequence diversity and led to clonal T-cell expansion. Among the approximately 50 dose-escalation patients, approximately 20 had hepatocellular carcinoma, approximately 15 melanoma, 9 renal cell carcinoma and 9 head and neck cancer. The paper covers the monotherapy dose-escalation part of the phase I ivuxolimab trial, which included N ≈ 50 patients. Patients were allowed to have had prior anti-PD-1, anti-PD-L1 or anti-CTLA-4 therapy, and approximately 40% of the dose-escalation patients had previously received checkpoint inhibitors. The dose-escalation cohort was about 86% male with a mean age of about 60 years, ranging from 23 to 79. Partial responses occurred in three dose-escalation patients: two with cutaneous melanoma and one with hepatocellular carcinoma. What the work shows at the level of the full study, not this receptor alone: At doses from 0.1 to 3.0 mg/kg, clonal expansion was seen in both CD4+ and CD8+ blood T cells between baseline and week 6. In partial responders in the 0.1-3.0 mg/kg groups, normalized peripheral clonal expansion was found to be among the lowest, especially among CD8+ T cells. The antigen specificity of the peripheral T cells that underwent clonal expansion was not determined. After ivuxolimab, CD8+ T cells had more expanded clones than CD4+ T cells on average. Low levels of normalized T-cell clonal expansion were also shown by some nonresponding patients.

For sequencing of the TCRbeta CDR3 region, genomic DNA was extracted from the sorted cells. TCRbeta CDR3 regions were sequenced using the immunoSEQ Assay. In TCRdb, the immuneACCESS table is reduced to in-frame sequences with V and J assigned. These tables do not hold every clone; where another copy was compared, an unresolved V gene accounts for under half, and the others remain unexplained. The sample table records tens of thousands of clones; approximately 91% of these occur just once. The top ten clones comprise about 0.58% of the sample. The specimen comprised CD4+ or CD8+ T cells sorted from blood, sampled in a trial of the OX40 agonist ivuxolimab. The receptor was isolated from an adult with an advanced solid tumor such as melanoma, head and neck, liver or kidney cancer. Recombination linked TRBV5-6 to TRBJ2-3; 8 bases in between match TRBD1. CDR3 sequence: CASSEDRVENTQYF. The DNA is TGTGCCAGCAGCGAGGACAGGGTCGAAAATACGCAGTATTTT.